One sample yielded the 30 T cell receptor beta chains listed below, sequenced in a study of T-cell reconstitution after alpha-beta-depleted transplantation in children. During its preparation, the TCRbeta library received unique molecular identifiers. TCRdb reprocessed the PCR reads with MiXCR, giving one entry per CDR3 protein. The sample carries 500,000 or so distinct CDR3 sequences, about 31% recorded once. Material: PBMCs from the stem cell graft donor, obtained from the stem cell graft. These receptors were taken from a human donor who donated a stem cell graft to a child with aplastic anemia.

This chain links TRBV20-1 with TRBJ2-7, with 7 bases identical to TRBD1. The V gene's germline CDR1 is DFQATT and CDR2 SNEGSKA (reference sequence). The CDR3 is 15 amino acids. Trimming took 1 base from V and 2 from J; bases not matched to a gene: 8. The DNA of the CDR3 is TGCAGTGCTAGAGGTATAAGGGGGCAAACCTACGAGCAGTACGTC. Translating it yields CSARGIRGQTYEQYV.

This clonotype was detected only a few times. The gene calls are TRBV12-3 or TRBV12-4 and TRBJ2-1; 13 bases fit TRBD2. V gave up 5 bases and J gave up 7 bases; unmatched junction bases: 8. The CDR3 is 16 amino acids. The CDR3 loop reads CASSRGLAGVLNEQFF. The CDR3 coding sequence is TGTGCCAGCAGTCGTGGACTAGCGGGAGTATTGAATGAGCAGTTCTTC.

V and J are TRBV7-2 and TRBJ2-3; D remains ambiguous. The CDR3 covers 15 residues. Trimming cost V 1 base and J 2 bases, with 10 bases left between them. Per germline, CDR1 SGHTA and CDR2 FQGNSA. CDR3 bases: TGTGCCAGCAGCTTAGGGACCGCCTACACAGATACGCAGTATTTT. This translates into CASSLGTAYTDTQYF.

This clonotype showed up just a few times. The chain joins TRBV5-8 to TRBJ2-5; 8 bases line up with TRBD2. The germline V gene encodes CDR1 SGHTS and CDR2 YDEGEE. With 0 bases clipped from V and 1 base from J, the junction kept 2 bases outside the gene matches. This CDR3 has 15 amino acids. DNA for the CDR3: TGTGCCAGCAGCTTGGGAGGGACTAGCCAAGAGACCCAGTACTTC. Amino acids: CASSLGGTSQETQYF.

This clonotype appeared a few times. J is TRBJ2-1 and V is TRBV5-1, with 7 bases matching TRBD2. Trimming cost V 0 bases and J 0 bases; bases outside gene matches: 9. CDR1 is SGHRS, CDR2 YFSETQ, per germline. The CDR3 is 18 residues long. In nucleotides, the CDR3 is TGCGCCAGCAGCTTGGCCCTCAGGACTAGTGTCTCCTACAATGAGCAGTTCTTC. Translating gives CASSLALRTSVSYNEQFF.

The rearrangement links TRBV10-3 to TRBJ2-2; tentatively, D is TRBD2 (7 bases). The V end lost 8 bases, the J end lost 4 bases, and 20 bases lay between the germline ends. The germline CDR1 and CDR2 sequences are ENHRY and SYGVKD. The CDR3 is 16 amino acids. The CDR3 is CAISPGGGPFTGELFF. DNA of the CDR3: TGTGCCATCTCACCGGGCGGGGGCCCCTTCACCGGGGAGCTGTTTTTT.

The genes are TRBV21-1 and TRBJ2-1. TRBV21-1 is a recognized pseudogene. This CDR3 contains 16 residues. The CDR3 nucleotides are TGTGCCAGCAGCAAACTAGGCAGCTACTCCTACAATGAGCAGTTCTTC. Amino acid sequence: CASSKLGSYSYNEQFF.

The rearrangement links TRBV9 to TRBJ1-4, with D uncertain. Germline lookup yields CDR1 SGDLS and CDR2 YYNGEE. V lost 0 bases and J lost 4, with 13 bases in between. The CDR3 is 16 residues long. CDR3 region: CASSVASGRNNEKLFF. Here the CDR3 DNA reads TGTGCCAGCAGCGTAGCTTCTGGACGGAATAATGAAAAACTGTTTTTT.

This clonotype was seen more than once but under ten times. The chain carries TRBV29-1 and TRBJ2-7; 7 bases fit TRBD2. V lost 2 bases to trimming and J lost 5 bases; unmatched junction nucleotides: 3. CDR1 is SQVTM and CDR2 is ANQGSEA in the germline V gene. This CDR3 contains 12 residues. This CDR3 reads CSVELGGDEQYF. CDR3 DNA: TGCAGCGTTGAATTGGGAGGGGACGAGCAGTACTTC.

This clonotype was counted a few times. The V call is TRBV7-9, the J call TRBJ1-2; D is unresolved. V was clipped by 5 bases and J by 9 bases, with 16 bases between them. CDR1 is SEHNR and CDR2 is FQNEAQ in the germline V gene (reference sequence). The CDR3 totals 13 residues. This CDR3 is CASSLQGRVSYTF. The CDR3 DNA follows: TGTGCCAGCAGCCTTCAAGGCCGAGTGAGCTACACCTTC.

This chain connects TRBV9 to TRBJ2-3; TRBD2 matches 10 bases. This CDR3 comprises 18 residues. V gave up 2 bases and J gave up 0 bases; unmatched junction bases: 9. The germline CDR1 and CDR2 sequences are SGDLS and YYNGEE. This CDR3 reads CASSVSSGLAPSTDTQYF. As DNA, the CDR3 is TGTGCCAGCAGCGTCTCATCGGGACTAGCGCCGAGCACAGATACGCAGTATTTT.

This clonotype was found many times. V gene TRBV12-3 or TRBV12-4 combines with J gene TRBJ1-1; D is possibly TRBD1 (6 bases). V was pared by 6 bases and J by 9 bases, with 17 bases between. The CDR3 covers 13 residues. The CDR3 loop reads CASSPIGQPKAFF. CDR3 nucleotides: TGTGCCAGCAGCCCCATTGGACAGCCCAAAGCTTTCTTT.

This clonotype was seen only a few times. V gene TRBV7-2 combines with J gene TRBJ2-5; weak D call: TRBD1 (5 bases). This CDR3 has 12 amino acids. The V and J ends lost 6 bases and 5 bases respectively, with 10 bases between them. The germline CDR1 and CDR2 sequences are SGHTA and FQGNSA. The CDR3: CASSVHRETQYF. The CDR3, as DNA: TGTGCCAGCAGTGTACACAGGGAGACCCAGTACTTC.

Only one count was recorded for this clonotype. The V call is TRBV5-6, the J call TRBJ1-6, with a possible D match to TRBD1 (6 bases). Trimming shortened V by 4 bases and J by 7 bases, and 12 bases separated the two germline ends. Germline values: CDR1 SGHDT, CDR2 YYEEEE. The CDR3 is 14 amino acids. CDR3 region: CASSPTGGNSPLHF. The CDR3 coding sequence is TGTGCCAGCAGCCCGACAGGAGGGAATTCACCCCTCCACTTT.

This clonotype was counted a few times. CDR3 DNA sequence: TGCAGCGTTCACCGGACGGTAAACACTGAAGCTTTCTTT. Its protein product is CSVHRTVNTEAFF. The V gene is TRBV29-1, the J gene TRBJ1-1; no firm D call. The CDR3 consists of 13 residues. Germline CDR1 is SQVTM and CDR2 is ANQGSEA. V lost 5 bases to trimming and J lost 2 bases, with 12 bases between them.

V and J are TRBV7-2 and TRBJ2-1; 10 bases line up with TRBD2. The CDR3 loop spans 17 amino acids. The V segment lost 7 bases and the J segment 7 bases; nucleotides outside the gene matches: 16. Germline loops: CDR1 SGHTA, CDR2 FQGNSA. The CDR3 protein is CASTTWGLAGEMNEQFF. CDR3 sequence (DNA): TGTGCCAGCACCACTTGGGGGCTAGCGGGAGAAATGAATGAGCAGTTCTTC.

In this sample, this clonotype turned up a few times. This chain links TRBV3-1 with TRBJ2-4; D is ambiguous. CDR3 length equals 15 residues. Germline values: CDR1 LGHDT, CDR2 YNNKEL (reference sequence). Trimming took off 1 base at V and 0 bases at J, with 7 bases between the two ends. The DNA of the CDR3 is TGTGCCAGCAGCCAAGCGGGTCTAGCCAAAAACATTCAGTACTTC. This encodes CASSQAGLAKNIQYF. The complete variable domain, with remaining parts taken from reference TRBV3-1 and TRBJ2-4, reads DTAVSQTPKYLVTQMGNDKSIKCEQNLGHDTMYWYKQDSKKFLKIMFSYNNKELIINETVPNRFSPKSPDKAHLNLHINSLELGDSAVYFCASSQAGLAKNIQYFGAGTRLSVL.

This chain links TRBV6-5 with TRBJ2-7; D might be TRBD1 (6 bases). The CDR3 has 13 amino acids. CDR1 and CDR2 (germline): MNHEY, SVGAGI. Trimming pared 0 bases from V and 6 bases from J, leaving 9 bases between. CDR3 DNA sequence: TGTGCCAGCAGTTACTCTACAGGGAGCGAGCAGTACTTC. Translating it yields CASSYSTGSEQYF.

The chain's CDR3 is CSAKLAGGTNEQFF. As DNA, the CDR3 is TGCAGTGCCAAACTAGCGGGAGGGACGAATGAGCAGTTCTTC. The chain employs TRBV20-1 and TRBJ2-1; 13 bases line up with TRBD2. V dropped 6 bases and J dropped 7; count of bases not matched to a gene: 6. Germline CDR1 reads DFQATT; CDR2 reads SNEGSKA (reference sequence). The CDR3 covers 14 residues.

CDR3 nucleotide sequence: TGCAGTGCTAGGCCCTCCGGGAGGCCCCCCTACGAGCAGTACTTC. This codes for CSARPSGRPPYEQYF. The chain couples TRBV20-1 to TRBJ2-7; TRBD2 matches at 7 bases. The CDR3 is 15 amino acids. J gave up 2 bases and V 3 bases, and 10 bases lay outside the gene matches. The germline V gene encodes CDR1 DFQATT and CDR2 SNEGSKA (reference sequence).

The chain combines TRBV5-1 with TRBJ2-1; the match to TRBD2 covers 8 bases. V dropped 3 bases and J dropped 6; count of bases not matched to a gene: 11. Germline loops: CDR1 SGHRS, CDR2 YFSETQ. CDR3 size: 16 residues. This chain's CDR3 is CASSSNRLATSNEQFF. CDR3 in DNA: TGCGCCAGCAGCTCAAATCGACTAGCGACAAGCAATGAGCAGTTCTTC.

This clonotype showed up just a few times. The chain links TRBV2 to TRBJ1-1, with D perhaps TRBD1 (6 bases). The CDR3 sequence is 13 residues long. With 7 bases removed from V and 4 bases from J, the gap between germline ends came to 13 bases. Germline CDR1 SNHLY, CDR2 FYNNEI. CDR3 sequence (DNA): TGTGCCAGCAACGGAATGGGGGCCACTGAAGCTTTCTTT. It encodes CASNGMGATEAFF.

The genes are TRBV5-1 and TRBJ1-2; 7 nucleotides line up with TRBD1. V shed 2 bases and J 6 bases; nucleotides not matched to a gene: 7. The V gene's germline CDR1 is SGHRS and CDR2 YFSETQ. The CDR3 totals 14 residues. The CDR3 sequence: CASSLGDSHDGYTF. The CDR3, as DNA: TGCGCCAGCAGCTTAGGGGACAGTCATGATGGCTACACCTTC. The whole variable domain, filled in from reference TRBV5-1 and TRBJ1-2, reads KAGVTQTPRYLIKTRGQQVTLSCSPISGHRSVSWYQQTPGQGLQFLFEYFSETQRNKGNFPGRFSGRQFSNSRSEMNVSTLELGDSALYLCASSLGDSHDGYTFGSGTRLTVV.

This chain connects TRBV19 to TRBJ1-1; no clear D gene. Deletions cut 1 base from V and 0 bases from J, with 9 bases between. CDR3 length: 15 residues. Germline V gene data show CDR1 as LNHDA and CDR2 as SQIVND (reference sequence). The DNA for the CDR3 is TGTGCCAGTAGTATAGGTGGGAATCTGAACACTGAAGCTTTCTTT. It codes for CASSIGGNLNTEAFF.

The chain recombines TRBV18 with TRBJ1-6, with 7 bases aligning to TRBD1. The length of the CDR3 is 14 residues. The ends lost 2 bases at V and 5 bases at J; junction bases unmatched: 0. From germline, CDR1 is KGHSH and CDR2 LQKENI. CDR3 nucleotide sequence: TGTGCCAGCTCACCAGGGACAGATAATTCACCCCTCCACTTT. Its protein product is CASSPGTDNSPLHF.

CDR3 DNA: TGTGCCAGCAGCTTTAGGACCGGGTCACAAAGCACTGAAGCTTTCTTT. Amino acid sequence: CASSFRTGSQSTEAFF. V usage is TRBV7-8 and J usage is TRBJ1-1; D call uncertain. This CDR3 contains 16 residues. CDR1 SGHVS and CDR2 FQNEAQ come from the germline V gene. Trimming removed 3 bases from V and 4 bases from J, with 18 bases in between. Based on the CDR3 plus reference TRBV7-8 and TRBJ1-1, the full variable domain is GAGVSQSPRYKVAKRGQDVALRCDPISGHVSLFWYQQALGQGPEFLTYFQNEAQLDKSGLPSDRFFAERPEGSVSTLKIQRTQQEDSAVYLCASSFRTGSQSTEAFFGQGTRLTVV.

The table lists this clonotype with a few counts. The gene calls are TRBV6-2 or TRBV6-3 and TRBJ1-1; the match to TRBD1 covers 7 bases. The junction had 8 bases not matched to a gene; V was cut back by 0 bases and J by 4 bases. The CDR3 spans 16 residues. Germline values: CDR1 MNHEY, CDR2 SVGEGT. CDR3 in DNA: TGTGCCAGCAGTTACTCGCCCGCGGCAGGGGGCACTGAAGCTTTCTTT. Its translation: CASSYSPAAGGTEAFF.

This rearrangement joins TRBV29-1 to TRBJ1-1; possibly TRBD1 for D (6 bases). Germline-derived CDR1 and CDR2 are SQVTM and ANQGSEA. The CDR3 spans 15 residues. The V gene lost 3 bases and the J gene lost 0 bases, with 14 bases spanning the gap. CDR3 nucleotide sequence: TGCAGCGTTGAGTTGATCGGGGGCTTGAACACTGAAGCTTTCTTT. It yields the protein CSVELIGGLNTEAFF. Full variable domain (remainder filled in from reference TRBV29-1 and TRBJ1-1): SAVISQKPSRDICQRGTSLTIQCQVDSQVTMMFWYRQQPGQSLTLIATANQGSEATYESGFVIDKFPISRPNLTFSTLTVSNMSPEDSSIYLCSVELIGGLNTEAFFGQGTRLTVV.

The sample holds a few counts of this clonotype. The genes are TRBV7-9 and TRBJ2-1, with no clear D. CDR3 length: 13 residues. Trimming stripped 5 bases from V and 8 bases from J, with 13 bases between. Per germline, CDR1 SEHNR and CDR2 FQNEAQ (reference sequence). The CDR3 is CASSPPSVHEQFF. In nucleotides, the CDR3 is TGTGCCAGCAGCCCCCCGTCAGTCCATGAGCAGTTCTTC.

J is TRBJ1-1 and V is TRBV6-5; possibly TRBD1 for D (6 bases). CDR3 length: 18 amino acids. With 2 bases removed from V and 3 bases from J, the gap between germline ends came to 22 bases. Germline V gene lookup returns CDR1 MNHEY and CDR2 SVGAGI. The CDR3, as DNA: TGTGCCAGCAGTTACCAGTGGTCTGCAGGGGAGTTTGACACTGAAGCTTTCTTT. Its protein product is CASSYQWSAGEFDTEAFF.